The T cell receptor (beta chain) described here comes from a study of T cell responses to AZD1222 COVID-19 vaccine. Study observations and caveats: Sampled repertoires all dated from after the peak T cell response.

V shed 2 bases, J shed 6 bases, and the junction held 6 bases outside the gene matches. The CDR3 has 14 amino acids. Germline V gene sequence: CDR1 SGHRS, CDR2 YFSETQ. Libraries were prepared by immunoSEQ multiplex PCR; TCRdb keeps only in-frame clonotypes and omits some of them. Among 150,000 or so clones listed, about nine tenths were seen once. On this clone itself: Antigen specificity is unknown.

The specimen comprised peripheral blood, sampled on day 0 of AZD1222 vaccination. V and J are TRBV5-1 and TRBJ1-2, with 8 bases identical to TRBD1. This TCR came from an adult in good health. The CDR3 sequence: CASSFGQGGNGYTF. The CDR3 DNA is TGCGCCAGCAGCTTTGGACAGGGAGGGAATGGCTACACCTTC.